A single sample is the source of the 29 T cell receptor beta chains below, sequenced in a study of T cell responses to AZD1222 COVID-19 vaccine. Assay used: immunoSEQ multiplex PCR; TCRdb lists only in-frame clones, some missing. The data hold 130,000 or so clones, with around nine tenths observed a single time. Sequences were derived from peripheral blood, sampled on day 0 of AZD1222 vaccination. These receptors came from an adult in good health.

The rearrangement joins TRBV5-1 to TRBJ1-1, with D possibly being TRBD1 (5 bases). There are 13 residues in the CDR3. V shed 5 bases and J shed 4 bases, with 12 bases lying between them. In germline, CDR1 is SGHRS, CDR2 YFSETQ. This CDR3 is CASRPGTGTEAFF. The CDR3 DNA is TGCGCCAGCAGACCAGGGACGGGCACTGAAGCTTTCTTT.

This chain uses TRBV28 with TRBJ1-4; no clear D gene. Germline assignment: CDR1 MDHEN and CDR2 SYDVKM. The V gene lost 6 bases and the J gene lost 7 bases, with 18 bases spanning the gap. The CDR3 length is 15 residues. The CDR3 region is CASRSSGVKGEKLFF. The CDR3 coding sequence is TGTGCCAGCAGGTCCTCCGGGGTTAAGGGTGAAAAACTGTTTTTT. The full variable domain, with the rest looked up from reference TRBV28 and TRBJ1-4, is DVKVTQSSRYLVKRTGEKVFLECVQDMDHENMFWYRQDPGLGLRLIYFSYDVKMKEKGDIPEGYSVSREKKERFSLILESASTNQTSMYLCASRSSGVKGEKLFFGSGTQLSVL.

The chain carries TRBV7-3 and TRBJ1-1, with D possibly being TRBD1 (5 bases). The V gene lost 2 bases and the J gene lost 6 bases, with 13 bases spanning the gap. This CDR3 region has 14 residues. Germline CDR1 reads SGHTA; CDR2 reads FQGTGA. The CDR3 region has the DNA TGTGCCAGCAGCTTAGAGGGGAGGTCGTCTGAAGCTTTCTTT. It yields the protein CASSLEGRSSEAFF.

The chain combines TRBV27 with TRBJ1-2; D is uncertain. V lost 10 bases to trimming and J lost 4 bases, with 13 bases between them. Germline CDR1 MNHEY, CDR2 SMNVEV (reference sequence). The CDR3 consists of 12 residues. CDR3 amino acids: CATLDKTYGYTF. The CDR3 nucleotides read TGTGCCACCCTAGATAAGACCTATGGCTACACCTTC.

CDR3 loop: CASSYPPGQSYEQYF. The DNA of the CDR3 is TGTGCCAGCAGTTACCCCCCGGGACAGAGCTACGAGCAGTACTTC. This chain uses TRBV6-2 or TRBV6-3 with TRBJ2-7, with TRBD1 matching over 7 bases. Germline values: CDR1 MNHEY, CDR2 SVGEGT. The CDR3 has 15 residues. V shed 2 bases and J 3 bases; nucleotides not matched to a gene: 7.

The chain is built from TRBV28 and TRBJ1-5; 10 nucleotides match TRBD1. This CDR3 comprises 16 residues. Per the germline V gene, CDR1 is MDHEN and CDR2 is SYDVKM. Trimming removed 4 bases from V and 7 bases from J; junction bases left unmatched: 10. CDR3 amino acids: CASSSGDRGRGQPQHF. CDR3 DNA sequence: TGTGCCAGCAGTTCTGGGGACAGGGGCAGAGGACAGCCCCAGCATTTT.

The chain combines TRBV3-1 (or the pseudogene TRBV3-2) with TRBJ2-5; D possibly uses TRBD1 or TRBD2 (5 bases each). Between the trimmed V and J ends, which lost 2 bases and 4 bases, there was a span of 11 bases. CDR1 is LGHDT and CDR2 is YNNKEL in the germline V gene (reference sequence). The CDR3 is 14 amino acids. The CDR3 reads CASSQSFGGETQYF. Written as DNA, the CDR3 is TGTGCCAGCAGCCAATCATTTGGGGGAGAGACCCAGTACTTC.

The chain recombines TRBV11-1 with TRBJ2-4; D might be TRBD1 (5 bases). The CDR3 consists of 15 residues. The V and J ends lost 4 bases and 4 bases respectively, with 14 bases between them. In germline, CDR1 is SGHAT, CDR2 FQDESV (reference sequence). The CDR3 DNA reads as TGTGCCAGCAGCTCTATTGACAGCGTTAAAAACATTCAGTACTTC. Amino acids: CASSSIDSVKNIQYF.

The chain has TRBV6-1 and TRBJ1-2, with D unresolved. The CDR3 runs to 16 residues. The germline gives CDR1 MNHNS, CDR2 SASEGT. With 1 base removed from V and 2 bases from J, the gap between germline ends came to 14 bases. The CDR3 protein is CASSEVVGSGNYGYTF. DNA of the CDR3: TGTGCCAGCAGTGAAGTCGTGGGTTCGGGGAACTATGGCTACACCTTC.

The chain carries TRBV9 and TRBJ1-6, with D possibly TRBD1 on 6 matching bases. This CDR3 has 17 amino acids. The germline CDR1 and CDR2 sequences are SGDLS and YYNGEE. Trimming removed 4 bases at V and 0 bases at J, with 14 bases between. The CDR3 loop reads CASSRDTRSSYNSPLHF. The DNA of the CDR3 is TGTGCCAGCAGCCGGGACACTCGGAGCTCCTATAATTCACCCCTCCACTTT.

The V call is TRBV21-1, the J call TRBJ1-2. TRBV21-1 is listed as a pseudogene. The CDR3 extends over 13 amino acids. The CDR3 DNA reads TGTGCCAGCAGCGGTATGATCCATCATGGCTACACCTTC. Translated, it gives CASSGMIHHGYTF.

The chain recombines TRBV19 with TRBJ2-7; 8 bases are shared with TRBD2. This CDR3 is built from 14 residues. Germline V CDR1 and CDR2: LNHDA, SQIVND (reference sequence). Unmatched junction bases numbered 8, after V lost 9 bases and J lost 1 base. The DNA for the CDR3 is TGTGCCAGCGGTCCGGGACTAGAATCCTACGAGCAGTACTTC. This sequence encodes CASGPGLESYEQYF.

J is TRBJ2-1 and V is TRBV6-6, with a tentative D call TRBD2 (5 bases). This CDR3 is 14 amino acids long. V was pared by 8 bases and J by 7 bases, with 18 bases between. In germline, CDR1 is MNHNY, CDR2 SVGAGI (reference sequence). In DNA, the CDR3 is TGTGCCAGCTTGGAGGACTCCGGTGGGAATGAGCAGTTCTTC. Amino acids: CASLEDSGGNEQFF.

V is TRBV11-2 and J is TRBJ1-1, with D maybe TRBD1 (6 bases). Trimming left V 5 bases short and J 6 bases short, with 22 bases between. Looked up from germline, CDR1 is SGHAT and CDR2 is FQNNGV. The CDR3 has 16 residues. The CDR3 is CASSPVWGPPGAEAFF. DNA of the CDR3: TGTGCCAGCAGCCCTGTTTGGGGCCCTCCAGGGGCTGAAGCTTTCTTT. Full variable domain (missing parts from reference TRBV11-2 and TRBJ1-1): EAGVAQSPRYKIIEKRQSVAFWCNPISGHATLYWYQQILGQGPKLLIQFQNNGVVDDSQLPKDRFSAERLKGVDSTLKIQPAKLEDSAVYLCASSPVWGPPGAEAFFGQGTRLTVV.

The chain employs TRBV11-3 and TRBJ1-3; no clear D. This CDR3 comprises 14 residues. V lost 3 bases and J lost 0, with 6 bases in between. Germline V gives CDR1 SGHNT, CDR2 YENEEA. The CDR3 loop reads CASSFGDSGNTIYF. CDR3 coding DNA: TGTGCCAGCAGCTTTGGAGACTCTGGAAACACCATATATTTT.

V gene TRBV7-2 combines with J gene TRBJ1-2; TRBD1 is a possible D gene (6 bases). V was trimmed by 1 base and J by 6 bases, leaving 9 bases between them. The CDR3 runs 13 residues. The germline gives CDR1 SGHTA, CDR2 FQGNSA. CDR3 sequence: CASSLDPGDGYTF. The CDR3 DNA reads TGTGCCAGCAGCTTAGATCCAGGGGATGGCTACACCTTC. Drawing the rest from reference TRBV7-2 and TRBJ1-2, the complete variable domain is GAGVSQSPSNKVTEKGKDVELRCDPISGHTALYWYRQSLGQGLEFLIYFQGNSAPDKSGLPSDRFSAERTGGSVSTLTIQRTQQEDSAVYLCASSLDPGDGYTFGSGTRLTVV.

The chain joins TRBV3-1 (or the pseudogene TRBV3-2) to TRBJ2-5; TRBD2 agrees at 11 bases. Germline V gene data show CDR1 as LGHDT and CDR2 as YNNKEL (reference sequence). The V segment lost 0 bases and the J segment 6 bases; nucleotides outside the gene matches: 12. The CDR3 totals 18 residues. In DNA form, the CDR3 reads TGTGCCAGCAGCCAAGACGGGCTGCTAGCGGGGGGACCAAAGACCCAGTACTTC. Protein product: CASSQDGLLAGGPKTQYF.

The chain is built from TRBV13 and TRBJ2-7; TRBD1 is a possible D gene (6 bases). The CDR3 loop spans 16 amino acids. The V end lost 5 bases, the J end lost 1 base, and 18 bases lay between the germline ends. CDR1 PRHDT and CDR2 FYEKMQ come from the germline V gene (reference sequence). The CDR3 DNA follows: TGTGCCAGCAGCCAGGGGCACGATCTAGTGTCCTACGAGCAGTACTTC. Encoded protein: CASSQGHDLVSYEQYF. The full variable domain, with the rest looked up from reference TRBV13 and TRBJ2-7, is AAGVIQSPRHLIKEKRETATLKCYPIPRHDTVYWYQQGPGQDPQFLISFYEKMQSDKGSIPDRFSAQQFSDYHSELNMSSLELGDSALYFCASSQGHDLVSYEQYFGPGTRLTVT.

The DNA of the CDR3 is TGTGCCATCAGTGAAGTACCGAACTACTACGAGCAGTACTTC. It yields the protein CAISEVPNYYEQYF. The V gene is TRBV10-3, the J gene TRBJ2-7, with unresolved D. The length of the CDR3 is 14 residues. Trimming left V 3 bases short and J 3 bases short, with 12 bases between. The germline V gene has CDR1 ENHRY and CDR2 SYGVKD.

V and J are TRBV29-1 and TRBJ1-4; 7 bases map to TRBD1. This CDR3 is 14 amino acids long. After removal of 4 bases from V and 5 bases from J, the junction contained 7 bases not matched to a gene. Germline CDR1 and CDR2: SQVTM and ANQGSEA. DNA of the CDR3: TGCAGCGTTGTCGTAGGGACAGAGAATGAAAAACTGTTTTTT. Amino acid sequence: CSVVVGTENEKLFF.

This clone was recorded only once. The chain combines TRBV7-2 with TRBJ2-1, with D possibly matching TRBD2 (7 bases). The V gene's germline CDR1 is SGHTA and CDR2 FQGNSA. V shed 1 base and J shed 0 bases, with 13 bases lying between them. The CDR3 extends over 17 amino acids. The CDR3 region is CASSLEGRDTSYNEQFF. CDR3 sequence (DNA): TGTGCCAGCAGCTTAGAGGGGAGGGACACCTCCTACAATGAGCAGTTCTTC.

The chain is built from TRBV28 and TRBJ1-1; D is unclear. Trimming removed 6 bases at V and 2 bases at J, with 13 bases between. The V gene's germline CDR1 is MDHEN and CDR2 SYDVKM. This CDR3 comprises 14 residues. The CDR3 DNA is TGTGCCAGCAGCTTCGGACGGGGAAACACTGAAGCTTTCTTT. This encodes CASSFGRGNTEAFF. Combining the CDR3 with reference TRBV28 and TRBJ1-1 gives the whole variable domain DVKVTQSSRYLVKRTGEKVFLECVQDMDHENMFWYRQDPGLGLRLIYFSYDVKMKEKGDIPEGYSVSREKKERFSLILESASTNQTSMYLCASSFGRGNTEAFFGQGTRLTVV.

The V call is TRBV29-1, the J call TRBJ2-4; 9 bases are shared with TRBD1. The CDR3 extends over 15 amino acids. J gave up 3 bases and V 6 bases, and 9 bases lay outside the gene matches. Germline V gene lookup returns CDR1 SQVTM and CDR2 ANQGSEA. The CDR3 DNA is TGCAGCGTACGGGGACAGGGAGGAGGCAAAAACATTCAGTACTTC. The encoded protein is CSVRGQGGGKNIQYF.

The chain uses TRBV7-9 and TRBJ1-1, with a weak D call TRBD1 (5 bases). This CDR3 comprises 17 residues. V gave up 2 bases and J gave up 0 bases, with 16 bases separating them. Germline CDR1 is SEHNR and CDR2 is FQNEAQ (reference sequence). Here the CDR3 DNA reads TGTGCCAGCAGCTTACAGTCGGGGCGATTTGTGAACACTGAAGCTTTCTTT. Its protein is CASSLQSGRFVNTEAFF. Filled out from reference TRBV7-9 and TRBJ1-1, the complete variable domain reads DTGVSQNPRHKITKRGQNVTFRCDPISEHNRLYWYRQTLGQGPEFLTYFQNEAQLEKSRLLSDRFSAERPKGSFSTLEIQRTEQGDSAMYLCASSLQSGRFVNTEAFFGQGTRLTVV.

This chain uses TRBV12-1 with TRBJ1-2; TRBD1, the D gene given by the table, was not confirmed from the DNA. TRBV12-1 is flagged as a pseudogene. CDR3 size: 13 residues. CDR3 sequence (DNA): TGTGCCAGCACCAAGACAGGGAACTATGGCTACACCTTC. It translates to CASTKTGNYGYTF.

V and J are TRBV10-3 and TRBJ1-5; D uncertain. CDR3 length: 15 residues. Trimming left V 4 bases short and J 1 base short, with 11 bases between. In germline, CDR1 is ENHRY, CDR2 SYGVKD. The CDR3 sequence is CAISASGVSNQPQHF. The CDR3 nucleotides read TGTGCCATCAGTGCTTCCGGGGTGAGCAATCAGCCCCAGCATTTT.

The CDR3: CASSSTGGAEYEQYF. CDR3 DNA: TGTGCCAGCAGCTCGACAGGGGGCGCGGAGTACGAGCAGTACTTC. The chain couples TRBV11-2 to TRBJ2-7; TRBD1 aligns across 10 bases. This CDR3 region has 15 residues. The germline gives CDR1 SGHAT, CDR2 FQNNGV. V lost 4 bases to trimming and J lost 4 bases; unmatched junction nucleotides: 7.

This chain joins TRBV11-2 and TRBJ2-1; D might be TRBD2 (5 bases). Germline V gene sequence: CDR1 SGHAT, CDR2 FQNNGV. V was cut by 4 bases and J by 5 bases, with 12 bases left in between. CDR3 length: 14 amino acids. CDR3 nucleotides: TGTGCCAGCAGCTCGGACTTCAACCACAATGAGCAGTTCTTC. Translation gives CASSSDFNHNEQFF.

This sequence joins TRBV28 and TRBJ1-1, with TRBD1 matching over 10 bases. After removal of 4 bases from V and 8 bases from J, the junction contained 4 bases not matched to a gene. This CDR3 spans 13 amino acids. Germline V CDR1 and CDR2: MDHEN, SYDVKM. CDR3 nucleotides: TGTGCCAGCAGTTCGACAGGGGGCGTCGAAGCTTTCTTT. This sequence encodes CASSSTGGVEAFF.